This passage covers 13 T cell receptor beta chains from one sample sequenced in a study of identifying expanded T cells in peripheral blood (dated by TCRdb to between 2019 and 2020). The method behind the library was the immunoSEQ multiplex PCR assay. In TCRdb, the immuneACCESS table is reduced to in-frame sequences with V and J assigned. These tables do not hold every clone; where another copy was compared, an unresolved V gene accounts for under half, and the others remain unexplained. This sample lists just under 65,000 clones; 70% to 90% were detected once. Just over 4.5% of the sample is in the top ten clones. What was sequenced was blood. These receptors were obtained from a person aged 18 to 70 in good health.

The chain carries TRBV6-4 and TRBJ2-1, with D perhaps assigned TRBD1 or TRBD2 (6 bases each). CDR3 length: 14 amino acids. Germline V gene data show CDR1 as MRHNA and CDR2 as SNTAGT. V was clipped by 4 bases and J by 8 bases, with 15 bases between them. The CDR3 coding sequence is TGTGCCAGCAGTGCCATAGGGGGGCCAGATGAGCAGTTCTTC. It translates to CASSAIGGPDEQFF.

Of note for this clone: Germline is not matched at one junction end, which may reflect a read error. The V call is TRBV20-1, the J call TRBJ2-1; TRBD1 agrees at 9 bases. In germline, CDR1 is DFQATT, CDR2 SNEGSKA (reference sequence). This CDR3 comprises 10 residues. In DNA form, the CDR3 reads TGCAGTGCTCCGGACAGGGGCGGGATCTTC. The encoded protein is CSAPDRGGIF.

The chain recombines TRBV7-2 with TRBJ1-2; the match to TRBD1 covers 10 bases. CDR1 and CDR2 (germline): SGHTA, FQGNSA. The length of the CDR3 is 14 residues. The V and J ends lost 5 bases and 4 bases, in that order; junction bases with no gene match: 4. For the CDR3, the DNA is TGTGCCAGCAGCCGACAGGGGGCAAGCTATGGCTACACCTTC. Translating gives CASSRQGASYGYTF.

CDR3: CASSQEGGLGYEQYF. In nucleotides, the CDR3 is TGTGCCAGCAGCCAAGAGGGGGGACTTGGCTACGAGCAGTACTTC. This chain connects TRBV4-2 to TRBJ2-7; D is possibly TRBD2 (6 bases). The CDR3 has 15 residues. Per the germline V gene, CDR1 is LGHNA and CDR2 is YNFKEQ. V shed 0 bases and J shed 3 bases, with 12 bases lying between them.

The V call is TRBV20-1, the J call TRBJ2-3; a weak D match, TRBD2 (6 bases). There are 11 residues in the CDR3. The V gene lost 6 bases and the J gene lost 5 bases, with 9 bases spanning the gap. Germline V gene sequence: CDR1 DFQATT, CDR2 SNEGSKA (reference sequence). This chain's CDR3 is CSARRGDTQYF. CDR3 DNA sequence: TGCAGTGCAAGGAGGGGAGATACGCAGTATTTT.

The rearrangement links TRBV4-2 to TRBJ2-1; TRBD2 is a possible D gene (6 bases). The germline V gene encodes CDR1 LGHNA and CDR2 YNFKEQ. Trimming removed 0 bases from V and 6 bases from J, with 15 bases in between. The CDR3 runs to 16 residues. This CDR3 reads CASSQDFPGAVNEQFF. CDR3 nucleotide sequence: TGTGCCAGCAGCCAAGATTTCCCGGGAGCAGTCAATGAGCAGTTCTTC.

V usage is TRBV7-2 and J usage is TRBJ2-5, with TRBD1 identical over 9 bases. The assigned J gene may be wrong: the sequence end matches TRBJ2-7 better. This CDR3 is built from 18 residues. CDR1 is SGHTA and CDR2 is FQGNSA in the germline V gene. The CDR3 region is CASSLGGTGSHISYEQYF. CDR3 nucleotide sequence: TGTGCCAGCAGCTTAGGTGGGACAGGGAGTCACATCTCCTACGAGCAGTACTTC.

The J gene is TRBJ2-3, the V gene TRBV27; no firm D call. The CDR3 covers 17 residues. CDR1 and CDR2 (germline): MNHEY, SMNVEV (reference sequence). V lost 3 bases, J lost 1 base, and 17 bases lay in between. The CDR3 nucleotides read TGTGCCAGCAGTTTTAATGGGCCTCACGGTCGCACAGATACGCAGTATTTT. Protein product: CASSFNGPHGRTDTQYF.

This rearrangement joins TRBV11-2 to TRBJ2-5; D remains unclear. This CDR3 is built from 16 residues. V was shortened by 5 bases and J by 2 bases, with 18 bases between the two germline ends. Germline V gene lookup returns CDR1 SGHAT and CDR2 FQNNGV. This CDR3 reads CASSRDAWTVQETQYF. The CDR3 nucleotides read TGTGCCAGCAGCCGTGATGCCTGGACGGTTCAAGAGACCCAGTACTTC.

The chain couples TRBV19 to TRBJ1-2; TRBD1 aligns across 8 bases. This CDR3 has 15 amino acids. The ends lost 7 bases at V and 3 bases at J; junction bases unmatched: 10. Germline CDR1 and CDR2: LNHDA and SQIVND (reference sequence). This CDR3 reads CASTTLDRAYYGYTF. CDR3 nucleotide sequence: TGTGCCAGTACTACGCTGGACAGGGCATACTATGGCTACACCTTC.

The chain has TRBV7-2 and TRBJ1-2; D is undetermined. The CDR3 extends over 11 amino acids. CDR1 SGHTA and CDR2 FQGNSA come from the germline V gene. V lost 1 base and J 9 bases, leaving 6 bases between the germline ends. The CDR3 nucleotides read TGTGCCAGCAGCTTAGAGCAGAGCTACACCTTC. This codes for CASSLEQSYTF.

The chain carries TRBV19 and TRBJ2-1; D perhaps matches TRBD2 (6 bases). Per the germline V gene, CDR1 is LNHDA and CDR2 is SQIVND (reference sequence). V gave up 9 bases and J gave up 6 bases, with 6 bases separating them. This CDR3 comprises 10 residues. CDR3 DNA: TGTGCCAGCGGGGGCAATGAGCAGTTCTTC. Translated: CASGGNEQFF.

The V call is TRBV28, the J call TRBJ2-7; D may be TRBD1 or TRBD2 (5 bases each). The CDR3 is 12 residues long. The ends were cut back, 8 bases at V and 1 base at J, with 9 bases in the middle. Germline V gene data show CDR1 as MDHEN and CDR2 as SYDVKM. The CDR3 region has the DNA TGTGCCAGCCGGGACCCTTCCTACGAGCAGTACTTC. It yields the protein CASRDPSYEQYF.